The source of this TCR beta chain is a study of cytomegalovirus exposure and HLA in healthy donors. Study background: Early released data comprised approximately 85 million unique TCRs from HLA-typed donors. Notes on the study in general: Later findings reportedly placed an Asian-associated ancestry cluster below the approximately 670-donor mean for N-insertions.

A multiplex PCR was run with 60 Vbeta primers and 13 Jbeta primers. Measured with immunoSEQ multiplex PCR; TCRdb has only the in-frame clones, and not every one. The sample lists around 150,000 clones; approximately 83% were seen once. CDR3 size: 15 residues. Germline V gene lookup returns CDR1 SGHRS and CDR2 YFSETQ. The ends were cut back, 0 bases at V and 8 bases at J, with 14 bases in the middle. With regard to this clone: Antigen: not known.

Everyone who donated was a healthy bone marrow donor. Material for sequencing was PBMCs. The chain carries TRBV5-1 and TRBJ1-4, with D possibly matching TRBD1 (5 bases). The TCR originated in a man aged 35-49 years in good health and CMV-seropositive. This CDR3 is CASSLEGGWGEKLFF. DNA for the CDR3: TGCGCCAGCAGCTTGGAGGGAGGGTGGGGCGAAAAACTGTTTTTT.